The 15 T cell receptor beta chains in this list originate from one sample, sequenced in a study of blood T cell repertoires in COVID-19. Repertoires were generated with immunoSEQ multiplex PCR, while TCRdb's copy carries only in-frame clones and drops some. The sample carries about 83,000 clones, around 90% recorded once. The sample taken for sequencing was peripheral blood. Every receptor here comes from a woman aged 50 to 60 with active or convalescent COVID-19.

V is TRBV27 and J is TRBJ2-7, with D perhaps TRBD1 (6 bases). V was cut by 5 bases and J by 0 bases, with 14 bases left in between. Germline V lookup: CDR1 MNHEY, CDR2 SMNVEV (reference sequence). The CDR3 has 15 amino acids. The CDR3 DNA sequence: TGTGCCAGCAGTCCCTCCGGACAGACCTCCTACGAGCAGTACTTC. It codes for CASSPSGQTSYEQYF.

Details on this clone: One junction end disagrees with the germline gene, perhaps due to a read error. The genes are TRBV5-4 and TRBJ1-4; 7 positions match TRBD1. CDR1 SGHNT and CDR2 YYREEE come from the germline V gene (reference sequence). The CDR3 length is 12 residues. CDR3 in amino acids: CASSLDRTGPLF. CDR3 bases: TGTGCCAGCAGCTTGGACAGGACAGGCCCCCTATTT. The full variable domain, completed using reference TRBV5-4 and TRBJ1-4, is ETGVTQSPTHLIKTRGQQVTLRCSSQSGHNTVSWYQQALGQGPQFIFQYYREEENGRGNFPPRFSGLQFPNYSSELNVNALELDDSALYLCASSLDRTGPLFGSGTQLSVL.

The rearrangement joins TRBV7-9 to TRBJ1-1; 7 positions match TRBD1. CDR1 and CDR2 from the germline V gene are SEHNR and FQNEAQ (reference sequence). J gave up 1 base and V 8 bases, and 10 bases lay outside the gene matches. The CDR3 sequence is 15 residues long. DNA of the CDR3: TGTGCCAGCTTGCTACAGGGACAGCAGAACACTGAAGCTTTCTTT. It translates to CASLLQGQQNTEAFF.

V is TRBV3-1 (or the pseudogene TRBV3-2) and J is TRBJ2-2, with no clear D. This CDR3 comprises 14 residues. Trimming left V 3 bases short and J 1 base short, with 6 bases between. Germline assignment: CDR1 LGHDT and CDR2 YNNKEL (reference sequence). This CDR3 reads CASSQLRNTGELFF. In DNA, the CDR3 is TGTGCCAGCAGCCAGCTCAGGAACACCGGGGAGCTGTTTTTT.

This chain joins TRBV6-1 and TRBJ1-2; unclear D gene. Germline V lookup: CDR1 MNHNS, CDR2 SASEGT. V was clipped by 1 base and J by 2 bases, with 8 bases between them. The length of the CDR3 is 14 residues. CDR3 bases: TGTGCCAGCAGTGAAGTCGGAGGGAACTATGGCTACACCTTC. Translation: CASSEVGGNYGYTF.

This clone was found a few times. The chain employs TRBV30 and TRBJ2-5; weak D call: TRBD2 (5 bases). With 0 bases removed from V and 7 bases from J, the gap between germline ends came to 12 bases. CDR1 is GTSNPN, CDR2 SVGIG, per germline (reference sequence). The CDR3 totals 13 residues. The CDR3 DNA sequence: TGTGCCTGGAGTGTCTCGGGGTCCGGGACCCAGTACTTC. It yields the protein CAWSVSGSGTQYF.

J is TRBJ1-2 and V is TRBV7-9, with a possible D match to TRBD1 (6 bases). Deletions cut 1 base from V and 5 bases from J, with 8 bases between. This CDR3 is 13 amino acids long. Germline V gene data show CDR1 as SEHNR and CDR2 as FQNEAQ (reference sequence). CDR3 loop: CASSLVGAYGYTF. The CDR3 DNA sequence: TGTGCCAGCAGCTTAGTGGGGGCGTATGGCTACACCTTC.

The chain combines TRBV7-8 with TRBJ1-2; D ambiguous. Germline CDR1 SGHVS, CDR2 FQNEAQ. Trimming took off 7 bases at V and 0 bases at J, with 12 bases between the two ends. This CDR3 region has 14 residues. The CDR3 DNA follows: TGTGCCAGCACACCTAATACAGCTAACTATGGCTACACCTTC. Residues: CASTPNTANYGYTF.

The chain is built from TRBV5-1 and TRBJ2-6, with TRBD2 identical over 9 bases. V gave up 0 bases and J gave up 0 bases; unmatched junction bases: 10. Germline-derived CDR1 and CDR2 are SGHRS and YFSETQ. CDR3 length equals 20 residues. CDR3 nucleotides: TGCGCCAGCAGCTTGGATATGATGCTAGCGGGGATCTCTGGGGCCAACGTCCTGACTTTC. Translating gives CASSLDMMLAGISGANVLTF.

The rearrangement uses TRBV6-4 and TRBJ2-2, with D unresolved. The V end lost 3 bases, the J end lost 4 bases, and 6 bases lay between the germline ends. The germline V gene encodes CDR1 MRHNA and CDR2 SNTAGT. This CDR3 comprises 13 residues. CDR3: CASSDRSTGELFF. The CDR3 coding sequence is TGTGCCAGCAGTGATCGGAGCACCGGGGAGCTGTTTTTT.

This clone has only a few counts. The chain uses TRBV7-2 and TRBJ1-1, with TRBD1 matching over 7 bases. The J segment lost 0 bases and the V segment lost 1 base, leaving 2 bases of the junction unmatched. The CDR3 is made up of 15 amino acids. The germline CDR1 and CDR2 sequences are SGHTA and FQGNSA. The CDR3 DNA follows: TGTGCCAGCAGCTTAGAAGGGACAGTGAACACTGAAGCTTTCTTT. Its translation: CASSLEGTVNTEAFF.

The chain carries TRBV30 and TRBJ1-2, with TRBD1 matching over 10 bases. V trimming: 3 bases; J trimming: 4 bases; junction bases outside the gene matches: 5. The CDR3 is made up of 14 amino acids. CDR1 and CDR2 (germline): GTSNPN, SVGIG (reference sequence). CDR3 coding DNA: TGTGCCTGGAGCGGGGGACAGGGGTTCTATGGCTACACCTTC. It codes for CAWSGGQGFYGYTF.

This chain uses TRBV10-3 with TRBJ2-2; 10 positions agree with TRBD2. The CDR3 has 14 amino acids. From germline, CDR1 is ENHRY and CDR2 SYGVKD. The junction had 6 bases not matched to a gene; V was cut back by 10 bases and J by 4 bases. The DNA of the CDR3 is TGTGCCAGCAGACTAGCGGGTGGCACCGGGGAGCTGTTTTTT. Translating it yields CASRLAGGTGELFF.

The sample holds a few counts of this clone. The chain carries TRBV11-2 and TRBJ1-4; D is possibly TRBD1 (6 bases). This CDR3 is 15 amino acids long. Trimming removed 4 bases from V and 3 bases from J, with 12 bases in between. CDR1 and CDR2 (germline): SGHAT, FQNNGV. CDR3 coding DNA: TGTGCCAGCAGCTCCTTAGGGGGGGCTAATGAAAAACTGTTTTTT. Amino acid sequence: CASSSLGGANEKLFF.

The chain uses TRBV7-9 and TRBJ1-2; the match to TRBD1 covers 12 bases. V was clipped by 3 bases and J by 12 bases; unmatched bases: 8. Germline-derived CDR1 and CDR2 are SEHNR and FQNEAQ (reference sequence). CDR3 length equals 14 residues. The CDR3 reads CASSFLLRDRGHTF. Written as DNA, the CDR3 is TGTGCCAGCAGCTTCCTCCTGAGGGACAGGGGGCACACCTTC.